This TCR beta chain was documented in a study of PD-L1 blockade in urothelial cancer. Study at large: From 2014, patients received atezolizumab, given as 1,200 mg intravenously every 3 weeks.

The CDR3 length is 10 residues. The V gene lost 0 bases and the J gene lost 8 bases, with 4 bases spanning the gap. CDR1 DFQATT and CDR2 SNEGSKA come from the germline V gene (reference sequence). This sample's time point: peripheral blood 6 weeks after treatment start. This table comes from immunoSEQ multiplex PCR, and its TCRdb copy is limited to in-frame clones, with some not included. The sample includes some 30,000 clones, roughly three quarters of them seen just once. Sequencing used PBMCs, obtained around atezolizumab (anti-PD-L1) treatment. The gene calls are TRBV20-1 and TRBJ1-1; no reliable D call. The TCR sequence derives from a man aged 65-85 years with urothelial cancer. CDR3 DNA sequence: TGCAGTGCTAGAGACAGGGAAGCTTTCTTT. Protein sequence: CSARDREAFF.